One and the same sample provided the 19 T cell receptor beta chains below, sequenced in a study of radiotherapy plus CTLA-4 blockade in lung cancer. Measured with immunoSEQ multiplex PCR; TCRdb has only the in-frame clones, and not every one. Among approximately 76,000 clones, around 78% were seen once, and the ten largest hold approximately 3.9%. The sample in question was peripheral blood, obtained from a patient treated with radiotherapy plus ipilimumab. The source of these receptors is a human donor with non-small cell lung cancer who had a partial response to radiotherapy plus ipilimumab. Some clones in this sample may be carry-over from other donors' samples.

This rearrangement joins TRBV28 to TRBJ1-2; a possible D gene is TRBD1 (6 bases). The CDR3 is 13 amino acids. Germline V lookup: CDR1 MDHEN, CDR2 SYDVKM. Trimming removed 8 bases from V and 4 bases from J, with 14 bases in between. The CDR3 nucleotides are TGTGCCAGCCTGGAAACAGGGCTCTATGGCTACACCTTC. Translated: CASLETGLYGYTF.

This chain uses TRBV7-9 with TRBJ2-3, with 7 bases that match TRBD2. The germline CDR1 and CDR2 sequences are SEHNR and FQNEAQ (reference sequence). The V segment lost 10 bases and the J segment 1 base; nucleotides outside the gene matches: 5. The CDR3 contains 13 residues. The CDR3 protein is CATRTSGTDTQYF. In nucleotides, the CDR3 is TGTGCCACTAGAACTAGCGGCACAGATACGCAGTATTTT. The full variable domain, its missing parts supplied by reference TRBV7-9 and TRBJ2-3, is DTGVSQNPRHKITKRGQNVTFRCDPISEHNRLYWYRQTLGQGPEFLTYFQNEAQLEKSRLLSDRFSAERPKGSFSTLEIQRTEQGDSAMYLCATRTSGTDTQYFGPGTRLTVL.

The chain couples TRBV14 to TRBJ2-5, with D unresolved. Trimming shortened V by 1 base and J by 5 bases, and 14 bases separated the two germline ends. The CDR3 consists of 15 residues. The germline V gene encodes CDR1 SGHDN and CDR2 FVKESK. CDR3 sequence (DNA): TGTGCCAGCAGCCAAGTCCCTGGTTACGGGGAGACCCAGTACTTC. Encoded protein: CASSQVPGYGETQYF.

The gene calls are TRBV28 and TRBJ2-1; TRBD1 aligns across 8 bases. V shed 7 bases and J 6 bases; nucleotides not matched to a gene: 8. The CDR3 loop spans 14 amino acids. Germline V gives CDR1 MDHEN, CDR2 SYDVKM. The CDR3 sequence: CASTGQGLGNEQFF. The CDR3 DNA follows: TGTGCCAGCACCGGACAGGGATTGGGCAATGAGCAGTTCTTC.

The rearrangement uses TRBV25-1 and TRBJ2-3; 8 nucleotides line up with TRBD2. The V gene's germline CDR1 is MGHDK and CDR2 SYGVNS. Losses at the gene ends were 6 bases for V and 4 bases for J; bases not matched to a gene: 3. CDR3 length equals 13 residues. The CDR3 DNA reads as TGTGCCAGCAGCCTACTAGCGGCAGATACGCAGTATTTT. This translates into CASSLLAADTQYF.

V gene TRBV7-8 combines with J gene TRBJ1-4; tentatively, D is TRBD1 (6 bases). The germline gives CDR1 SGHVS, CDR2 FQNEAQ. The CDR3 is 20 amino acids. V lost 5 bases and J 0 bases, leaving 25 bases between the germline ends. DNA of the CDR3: TGTGCCAGCAGCACCCCCGGGACACTTTCCTTAAAAGCAACTAATGAAAAACTGTTTTTT. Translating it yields CASSTPGTLSLKATNEKLFF.

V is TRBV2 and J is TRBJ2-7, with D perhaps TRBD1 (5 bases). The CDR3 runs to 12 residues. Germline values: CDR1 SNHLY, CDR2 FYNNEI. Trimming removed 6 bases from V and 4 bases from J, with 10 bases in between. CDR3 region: CASRGPNYEQYF. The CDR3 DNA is TGTGCCAGCAGGGGGCCCAATTACGAGCAGTACTTC.

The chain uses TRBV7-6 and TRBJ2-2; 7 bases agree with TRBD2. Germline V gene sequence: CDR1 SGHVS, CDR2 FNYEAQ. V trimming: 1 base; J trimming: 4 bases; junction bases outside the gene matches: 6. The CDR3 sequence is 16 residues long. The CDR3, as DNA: TGTGCCAGCAGCTTAGAGAGCGGGGCGGGCACCGGGGAGCTGTTTTTT. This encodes CASSLESGAGTGELFF.

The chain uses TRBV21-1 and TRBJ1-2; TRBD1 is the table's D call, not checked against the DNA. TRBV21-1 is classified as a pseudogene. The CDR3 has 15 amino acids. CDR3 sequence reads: CASSNGGQPHYGYTF. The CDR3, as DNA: TGTGCCAGCAGCAATGGAGGACAGCCACACTATGGCTACACCTTC.

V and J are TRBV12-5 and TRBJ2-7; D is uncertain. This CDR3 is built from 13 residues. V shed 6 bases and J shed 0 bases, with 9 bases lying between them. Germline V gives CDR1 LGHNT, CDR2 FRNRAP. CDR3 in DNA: TGTGCTAGTGGCCCAGGCGACTCCTACGAGCAGTACTTC. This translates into CASGPGDSYEQYF.

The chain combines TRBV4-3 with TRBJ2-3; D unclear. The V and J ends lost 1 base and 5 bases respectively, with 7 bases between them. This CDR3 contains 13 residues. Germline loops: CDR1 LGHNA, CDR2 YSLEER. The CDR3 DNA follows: TGCGCCAGCAGCCAAGGGGCGCAAGATACGCAGTATTTT. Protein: CASSQGAQDTQYF.

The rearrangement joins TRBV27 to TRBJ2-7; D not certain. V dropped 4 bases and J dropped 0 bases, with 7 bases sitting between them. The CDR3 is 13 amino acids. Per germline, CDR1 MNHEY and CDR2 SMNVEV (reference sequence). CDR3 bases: TGTGCCAGCAGTTCGACAAACTCCTACGAGCAGTACTTC. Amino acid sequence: CASSSTNSYEQYF.

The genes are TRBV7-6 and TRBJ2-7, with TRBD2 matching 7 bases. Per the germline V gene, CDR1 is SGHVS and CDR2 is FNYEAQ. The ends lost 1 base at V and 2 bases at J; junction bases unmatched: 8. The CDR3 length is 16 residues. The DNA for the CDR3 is TGTGCCAGCAGCTTAGAACCGAGCCTAGCGGCCTACGAGCAGTACTTC. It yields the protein CASSLEPSLAAYEQYF.

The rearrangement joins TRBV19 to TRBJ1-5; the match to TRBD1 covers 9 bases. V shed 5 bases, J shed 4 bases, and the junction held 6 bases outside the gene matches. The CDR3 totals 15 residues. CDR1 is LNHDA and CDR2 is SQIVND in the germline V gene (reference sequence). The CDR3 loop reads CASSWGQGANQPQHF. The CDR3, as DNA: TGTGCCAGTAGTTGGGGACAGGGAGCAAATCAGCCCCAGCATTTT.

CDR3 in amino acids: CASSSTSGGAVGQFF. In DNA, the CDR3 is TGTGCCAGCAGCTCGACTAGCGGGGGGGCTGTGGGACAGTTCTTC. This sequence joins TRBV7-9 and TRBJ2-1; TRBD2 agrees at 14 bases. Germline CDR1 reads SEHNR; CDR2 reads FQNEAQ (reference sequence). V lost 4 bases to trimming and J lost 13 bases; unmatched junction nucleotides: 9. CDR3 length: 15 residues.

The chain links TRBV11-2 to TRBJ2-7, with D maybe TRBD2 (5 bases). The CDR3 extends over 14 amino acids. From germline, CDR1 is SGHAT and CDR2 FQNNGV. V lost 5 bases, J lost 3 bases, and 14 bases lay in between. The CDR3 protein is CASSLDLLLYEQYF. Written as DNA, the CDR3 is TGTGCCAGCAGCCTGGACTTGTTACTCTACGAGCAGTACTTC.

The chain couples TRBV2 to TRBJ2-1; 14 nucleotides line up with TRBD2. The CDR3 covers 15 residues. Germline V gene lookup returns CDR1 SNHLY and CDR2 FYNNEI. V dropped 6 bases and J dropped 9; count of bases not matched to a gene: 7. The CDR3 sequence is CASRGLAGGWAEQFF. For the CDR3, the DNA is TGTGCCAGCAGAGGACTAGCGGGAGGATGGGCTGAGCAGTTCTTC.

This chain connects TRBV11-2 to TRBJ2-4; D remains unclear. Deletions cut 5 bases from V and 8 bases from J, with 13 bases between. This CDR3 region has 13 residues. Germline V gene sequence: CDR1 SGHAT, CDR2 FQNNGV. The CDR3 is CASSLQTKDIQYF. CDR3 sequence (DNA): TGTGCCAGCAGCCTACAGACAAAGGACATTCAGTACTTC.

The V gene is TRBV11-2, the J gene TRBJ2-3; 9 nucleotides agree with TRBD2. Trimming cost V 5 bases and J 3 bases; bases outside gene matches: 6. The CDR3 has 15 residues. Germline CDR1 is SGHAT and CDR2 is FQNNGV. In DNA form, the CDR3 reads TGTGCCAGCAGCCAACGACTAGCGGATACAGATACGCAGTATTTT. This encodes CASSQRLADTDTQYF.